Listed below are T cell receptor beta chains from one sample, sequenced in a study of blood T cell repertoires in COVID-19. Sequenced by immunoSEQ multiplex PCR; TCRdb stores in-frame clones only, minus some. Among roughly 200,000 clones, 85% were seen once, and the ten largest hold approximately 18%. The sample taken for sequencing was PBMCs or T cells enriched from blood (not recorded which). The source of these receptors is a man in his forties who had recovered from COVID-19. Each CDR3 is given with its conserved first and last residue. The D gene is left open where the match is weak. Size tells how often a clone was seen (once, few, many) or the class of an expanded clone, and some rows leave it out.

J	D	size	V	DNA	CDR3
TRBJ2-1	NA	NA	TRBV20-1	TGCAGTGCTATAGAAGGGACAGAGCAGTTCTTC	CSAIEGTEQFF
TRBJ1-5	NA	few	TRBV28	TGTGCCAGCATCAGGGCGGGGTCCCCCAATCAGCCCCAGCATTTT	CASIRAGSPNQPQHF
TRBJ1-5	NA	NA	TRBV7-2	TGTGCCAGCAGCGTAGACAGAGTAGGCAATCAGCCCCAGCATTTT	CASSVDRVGNQPQHF
TRBJ2-5	NA	NA	TRBV7-8	TGTGCCAGCACCCTCCTGTCCGGGAGTCAAGAGACCCAGTACTTC	CASTLLSGSQETQYF
TRBJ2-1	TRBD2	few	TRBV2	TGTGCCAGCGGGGCTAGCGGGAGTTACAATGAGCAGTTCTTC	CASGASGSYNEQFF
TRBJ2-2	NA	NA	TRBV4-1	TGCGCCAGCAGCGCCCTCGGGGGAAGGCTCGCGAACACCGGGGAGCTGTTTTTT	CASSALGGRLANTGELFF
TRBJ2-7	NA	NA	TRBV20-1	TGCAGTGCTAGTTGGGACATCTACGAGCAGTACTTC	CSASWDIYEQYF
TRBJ1-6	TRBD1	once	TRBV5-1	TGCGCCAGCAGCTTGTCAGGCAGGGGGTACTCACCCCTCCACTTT	CASSLSGRGYSPLHF
TRBJ2-1	TRBD2	NA	TRBV4-3	TGCGCCAGCAGCCTGACTAGCGGAAACTCCTACAATGAGCAGTTCTTC	CASSLTSGNSYNEQFF
TRBJ1-1	NA	NA	TRBV13	TGTGCCAGCAGCTTATCTGCAGGGGCTGTTGAAGCTTTCTTT	CASSLSAGAVEAFF
TRBJ2-6	TRBD1	NA	TRBV11-2	TGTGCCAGCAGCGCCGACAGGGTGGGAGGGGCCAACGTCCTGACTTTC	CASSADRVGGANVLTF
TRBJ2-1	TRBD1	NA	TRBV27	TGTGCCAGCAGTACTCGGACAGGGACCCATGAGCAGTTCTTC	CASSTRTGTHEQFF
TRBJ1-3	NA	NA	TRBV18	TGTGCCAGCTCACCTGGTCAGTTAAACTCTGGAAACACCATATATTTT	CASSPGQLNSGNTIYF
TRBJ2-7	TRBD2	NA	TRBV15	TGTGCCACCAGCAGAGGACTAGCTGGCGAGCAGTACTTC	CATSRGLAGEQYF
TRBJ1-1	NA	NA	TRBV4-1	TGCGCCAGCAGCCAAGGAATTCCAGGGCGGGGCACTGAAGCTTTCTTT	CASSQGIPGRGTEAFF
TRBJ2-3	TRBD1	NA	TRBV24-1	TGTGCCACCAGTGATTCCCGGCGCAGGGGGAGATCAGATACGCAGTATTTT	CATSDSRRRGRSDTQYF
TRBJ1-1	NA	NA	TRBV27	TGTGCCAGCAGTTTAGGAGAGAACACTGAAGCTTTCTTT	CASSLGENTEAFF
TRBJ2-7	NA	NA	TRBV27	TGTGCCAGCAGTTTAGGTGGGACATGGGAGCAGTACTTC	CASSLGGTWEQYF
TRBJ1-4	NA	NA	TRBV7-9	TGTGCCAGCAGTCCGATGGGGGGACTAAATGAAAAACTGTTTTTT	CASSPMGGLNEKLFF
TRBJ2-7	TRBD2	NA	TRBV2	TGTGCCAGCAGGGGGGGGGTTGTGGAGCAGTACTTC	CASRGGVVEQYF
TRBJ2-2	TRBD2	NA	TRBV3-1/TRBV3-2	TGTGCCAGCAGCCAACAGGTTCTAGCGGGAGTCCCCGGGGAGCTGTTTTTT	CASSQQVLAGVPGELFF
TRBJ2-1	TRBD2	NA	TRBV10-3	TGTGCCATCAGTGAGACTATAGCGGGCTACTCCTACAATGAGCAGTTCTTC	CAISETIAGYSYNEQFF
TRBJ2-1	NA	few	TRBV20-1	TGCAGTGCTAGTGGCGGGACGGGAAACTCCTACAATGAGCAGTTCTTC	CSASGGTGNSYNEQFF
TRBJ1-3	TRBD1	NA	TRBV6-1	TGTGCCAGCAGTGAATTATTCAGGGGGCAAGGGATTGGAAACACCATATATTTT	CASSELFRGQGIGNTIYF
TRBJ2-6	NA	NA	TRBV7-2	TGTGCCAGCAGCTTAGAAGGAGTCTCTGGGGCCAACGTCCTGACTTTC	CASSLEGVSGANVLTF
TRBJ2-1	NA	NA	TRBV21-1	TGTGCCAGCAGCAAAGGCTGGCCTAGCGATGAGCAGTTCTTC	CASSKGWPSDEQFF
TRBJ1-4	NA	NA	TRBV24-1	TGTGCCACCAGTGATCAACTTAATGAAAAACTGTTTTTT	CATSDQLNEKLFF
TRBJ2-7	NA	NA	TRBV12-3/TRBV12-4	TGTGCCAGCAGTACTATACGGCCCTACGAGCAGTACTTC	CASSTIRPYEQYF
TRBJ1-2	NA	NA	TRBV2	TGTGCCAGCAGTGAACTGGACTTCTATGGCTACACCTTC	CASSELDFYGYTF
TRBJ1-2	TRBD1	NA	TRBV11-3	TGTGCCAGCAGCACGGGACAGGGGGCGCCTGGCTACACCTTC	CASSTGQGAPGYTF
TRBJ2-1	TRBD2	NA	TRBV5-4	TGTGCCAGCAGCTTGGATTTAACTAGCGGGGGTGAGCAGTTCTTC	CASSLDLTSGGEQFF
TRBJ1-4	NA	NA	TRBV5-1	TGCGCCAGCTGTCTAGGGAGGGCAGGCTATGAAAAACTGTTTTTT	CASCLGRAGYEKLFF
TRBJ2-5	TRBD2	NA	TRBV6-6	TGTGCCAGCAGTCGCCCTGTGGGGCTAGCGGGAGCAGAGACCCAGTACTTC	CASSRPVGLAGAETQYF
TRBJ2-7	TRBD1	once	TRBV5-6	TGTGCCAGCAGCGACGGGACAGCCTGGAAGGAGCAGTACTTC	CASSDGTAWKEQYF
TRBJ2-7	NA	NA	TRBV10-3	TGTGCCATCAGTGACCCCATAGCGGATTACGAGCAGTACTTC	CAISDPIADYEQYF
TRBJ2-1	TRBD2	NA	TRBV9	TGTGCCAGCAGCGCCTTTGGGTTTGCGGGAGGGGGGAATGAGCAGTTCTTC	CASSAFGFAGGGNEQFF
TRBJ1-4	NA	NA	TRBV2	TGTGCCAGCCAAAGGCGGGGGGCCGATGAAAAACTGTTTTTT	CASQRRGADEKLFF
TRBJ1-4	TRBD1	NA	TRBV5-1	TGCGCCAGCAGCCGCTCGGGACAGGAGAATGAAAAACTGTTTTTT	CASSRSGQENEKLFF
TRBJ2-1	NA	NA	TRBV24-1	TGTGCCACCAGTGATTTACGTGGCAGGATGGGTGAGCAGTTCTTC	CATSDLRGRMGEQFF
TRBJ2-7	TRBD2	NA	TRBV7-3	TGTGCCAGCAGCCCGGGACTAGCGGGGTACTACGAGCAGTACTTC	CASSPGLAGYYEQYF
TRBJ2-7	NA	NA	TRBV20-1	TGCAGTGCTGCAGCGGGTCACGAGCAGTACTTC	CSAAAGHEQYF
TRBJ2-7	TRBD2	few	TRBV10-3	TGTGCCATCAGTGAGTCTGTTAGTCTAGCGGGAGTCTTGGAGCAGTACTTC	CAISESVSLAGVLEQYF
TRBJ2-7	TRBD2	NA	TRBV2	TGTGCCAGCAGGGGGGGGACTAGCGCCTCCTACGAGCAGTACTTC	CASRGGTSASYEQYF
TRBJ2-2	NA	once	TRBV5-1	TGCGCCAGCAGCCCAAACTATCGTCGGAACACCGGGGAGCTGTTTTTT	CASSPNYRRNTGELFF
TRBJ2-7	NA	NA	TRBV5-1	TGCGCCAGCAGCTTGGATTTAGAGTCCTACGAGCAGTACTTC	CASSLDLESYEQYF
TRBJ1-2	TRBD1	NA	TRBV7-2	TGTGCCAGCAGCTCTTCAAGGACAGGGGGCGTCTATGGCTACACCTTC	CASSSSRTGGVYGYTF
TRBJ2-1	TRBD2	once	TRBV6-6	TGTGCCAGCAGTTTCTTAGCGGGAGAGTTGGGGAATGAGCAGTTCTTC	CASSFLAGELGNEQFF
TRBJ1-1	TRBD1	NA	TRBV9	TGTGCCAGCAGCCTAGGGACAGGGGGCGCGAAGGACACTGAAGCTTTCTTT	CASSLGTGGAKDTEAFF
TRBJ2-2	NA	NA	TRBV5-7	TGTGCCAGCACTTACCTCGGACAGCCCACCGGGGAGCTGTTTTTT	CASTYLGQPTGELFF
TRBJ2-4	TRBD1	many	TRBV6-2/TRBV6-3	TGTGCCAGCAGTGCACAGGGGGTCCAAAACATTCAGTACTTC	CASSAQGVQNIQYF
TRBJ2-7	TRBD1	NA	TRBV9	TGTGCCAGCAGCACAAGACAGGGTGGTTTGTACGAGCAGTACTTC	CASSTRQGGLYEQYF